A single sample is the source of the 21 T cell receptor beta chains below, sequenced in a study of cytotoxic CD8 clonotypes in ibrutinib-treated CLL. Generated by immunoSEQ multiplex PCR, the TCRdb table keeps only in-frame clones and is missing some. The profile covers hundreds of thousands of clones, with 70% appearing a single time and approximately 15% taken by the ten largest. Sequenced here: PBMCs, sampled after 24 months of ibrutinib treatment. The receptor source for this set is a human donor with chronic lymphocytic leukemia.

This chain uses TRBV9 with TRBJ1-5; 9 bases are shared with TRBD1. The CDR3 totals 15 residues. The V gene end was trimmed by 4 bases and the J gene end by 6 bases; junction bases not matched to a gene: 8. CDR1 and CDR2 (germline): SGDLS, YYNGEE. CDR3 bases: TGTGCCAGCAGCACAGGACAGGGGAGGAGTCAGCCCCAGCATTTT. This codes for CASSTGQGRSQPQHF. The variable domain in full, completed from reference TRBV9 and TRBJ1-5, reads DSGVTQTPKHLITATGQRVTLRCSPRSGDLSVYWYQQSLDQGLQFLIQYYNGEERAKGNILERFSAQQFPDLHSELNLSSLELGDSALYFCASSTGQGRSQPQHFGDGTRLSIL.

This chain uses TRBV28 with TRBJ2-1, with D perhaps assigned TRBD1 or TRBD2 (5 bases each). The V and J ends lost 7 bases and 2 bases respectively, with 15 bases between them. The CDR3 is made up of 15 amino acids. Germline CDR1 is MDHEN and CDR2 is SYDVKM. Here the CDR3 reads CASTRDGVPYNEQFF. CDR3 DNA sequence: TGTGCCAGCACCCGGGACGGAGTACCCTACAATGAGCAGTTCTTC. The whole variable domain, remainder taken from reference TRBV28 and TRBJ2-1, is DVKVTQSSRYLVKRTGEKVFLECVQDMDHENMFWYRQDPGLGLRLIYFSYDVKMKEKGDIPEGYSVSREKKERFSLILESASTNQTSMYLCASTRDGVPYNEQFFGPGTRLTVL.

In its sample, this clone was seen once. This chain links TRBV6-1 with TRBJ2-3, with D unclear. Trimming pared 0 bases from V and 2 bases from J, leaving 18 bases between. The CDR3 is made up of 18 amino acids. Per germline, CDR1 MNHNS and CDR2 SASEGT. The CDR3 coding sequence is TGTGCCAGCAGTGAAGCCCTTAACCGAAAGGTGTCCACAGATACGCAGTATTTT. Protein: CASSEALNRKVSTDTQYF.

The rearrangement uses TRBV7-2 and TRBJ2-3; perhaps TRBD2 as D (5 bases). The germline gives CDR1 SGHTA, CDR2 FQGNSA. V lost 5 bases and J lost 3, with 9 bases in between. The CDR3 loop spans 13 amino acids. The CDR3 DNA is TGTGCCAGCAGCAACGGACTTACAGATACGCAGTATTTT. It codes for CASSNGLTDTQYF.

This chain connects TRBV7-8 to TRBJ2-7; 7 nucleotides line up with TRBD1. Germline V CDR1 and CDR2: SGHVS, FQNEAQ. This CDR3 region has 13 residues. Trimming took 5 bases from V and 4 from J; bases not matched to a gene: 5. CDR3 sequence reads: CASSRDSGYEQYF. CDR3 DNA: TGTGCCAGCAGCCGGGACAGCGGATACGAGCAGTACTTC. Combining the CDR3 with reference TRBV7-8 and TRBJ2-7 gives the whole variable domain GAGVSQSPRYKVAKRGQDVALRCDPISGHVSLFWYQQALGQGPEFLTYFQNEAQLDKSGLPSDRFFAERPEGSVSTLKIQRTQQEDSAVYLCASSRDSGYEQYFGPGTRLTVT.

The rearrangement uses TRBV27 and TRBJ2-7, with 8 bases identical to TRBD1. CDR3 length: 14 residues. Germline V lookup: CDR1 MNHEY, CDR2 SMNVEV (reference sequence). V shed 3 bases, J shed 4 bases, and the junction held 5 bases outside the gene matches. This CDR3 reads CASSLAGGGYEQYF. DNA for the CDR3: TGTGCCAGCAGTTTGGCAGGGGGCGGGTACGAGCAGTACTTC.

This clone was detected once. The chain combines TRBV4-3 with TRBJ1-5; D uncertain. The CDR3 spans 15 residues. The germline V gene has CDR1 LGHNA and CDR2 YSLEER. Trimming stripped 1 base from V and 5 bases from J, with 12 bases between. CDR3: CASSQVEGGHQPQHF. Here the CDR3 DNA reads TGCGCCAGCAGCCAAGTCGAGGGTGGGCATCAGCCCCAGCATTTT.

The V and J genes are TRBV20-1 and TRBJ2-1, with D hard to call. Per germline, CDR1 DFQATT and CDR2 SNEGSKA (reference sequence). Trimming pared 0 bases from V and 12 bases from J, leaving 6 bases between. The CDR3 sequence is 10 residues long. The CDR3 nucleotides read TGCAGTGCTAGAGATGCCAGGCAGTTCTTC. This gives the protein CSARDARQFF.

The J gene is TRBJ2-5, the V gene TRBV7-3; 7 bases match TRBD2. CDR1 and CDR2 from the germline V gene are SGHTA and FQGTGA. The trim removed 5 bases at V and 5 bases at J, leaving 11 bases unmatched. This CDR3 contains 15 residues. This CDR3 is CASSLGVGGIETQYF. The CDR3 region has the DNA TGTGCCAGCAGCCTAGGGGTGGGAGGGATTGAGACCCAGTACTTC. Looking up the rest from reference TRBV7-3 and TRBJ2-5 gives the full variable domain: GAGVSQTPSNKVTEKGKYVELRCDPISGHTALYWYRQSLGQGPEFLIYFQGTGAADDSGLPNDRFFAVRPEGSVSTLKIQRTERGDSAVYLCASSLGVGGIETQYFGPGTRLLVL.

This clone was seen once. The chain couples TRBV7-2 to TRBJ2-7; perhaps TRBD2 as D (5 bases). This CDR3 comprises 13 residues. Trimming shortened V by 2 bases and J by 4 bases, and 9 bases separated the two germline ends. Germline CDR1 reads SGHTA; CDR2 reads FQGNSA. Here the CDR3 reads CASSLRGSYEQYF. CDR3 nucleotides: TGTGCCAGCAGCTTAAGAGGGTCGTACGAGCAGTACTTC.

V usage is TRBV27 and J usage is TRBJ1-3; tentative D call: TRBD1 (5 bases). Trimming took 6 bases from V and 7 from J, leaving 28 bases between them. The CDR3 consists of 18 residues. Germline V gives CDR1 MNHEY, CDR2 SMNVEV (reference sequence). DNA for the CDR3: TGTGCCAGCAGCCCTATACACTACGGGCAAAGCTCAGGGAACACCATATATTTT. Translating gives CASSPIHYGQSSGNTIYF.

V is TRBV19 and J is TRBJ2-1, with D unclear. V was trimmed by 3 bases and J by 1 base, leaving 10 bases between them. The CDR3 loop spans 15 amino acids. Germline V gene sequence: CDR1 LNHDA, CDR2 SQIVND (reference sequence). The DNA of the CDR3 is TGTGCCAGTAGTATTCAGGACGGATCCTACAATGAGCAGTTCTTC. Translating gives CASSIQDGSYNEQFF.

The chain joins TRBV29-1 to TRBJ2-1; 7 bases match TRBD2. V shed 6 bases and J 5 bases; nucleotides not matched to a gene: 10. Germline-derived CDR1 and CDR2 are SQVTM and ANQGSEA. This CDR3 has 14 amino acids. CDR3 residues: CSVGGDLEDNEQFF. The CDR3 coding sequence is TGCAGCGTGGGGGGGGACCTTGAGGACAATGAGCAGTTCTTC.

This clone was detected once. V usage is TRBV27 and J usage is TRBJ1-2; D gene uncertain. Germline V gene lookup returns CDR1 MNHEY and CDR2 SMNVEV (reference sequence). Trimming stripped 2 bases from V and 8 bases from J, with 12 bases between. CDR3 size: 13 residues. DNA of the CDR3: TGTGCCAGCAGTTTAAAGGGATACAAGGGCTACACCTTC. This sequence encodes CASSLKGYKGYTF.

This clone was recorded once. The chain joins TRBV5-1 to TRBJ2-7; the D is unclear. From germline, CDR1 is SGHRS and CDR2 YFSETQ. Trimming took 3 bases from V and 2 from J, leaving 9 bases between them. The CDR3 totals 13 residues. The CDR3 DNA follows: TGCGCCAGCAGCTCGACCCCGACCTACGAGCAGTACTTC. Translating gives CASSSTPTYEQYF.

This clone was detected a few times. The rearrangement links TRBV20-1 to TRBJ1-1; tentative D call: TRBD1 (5 bases). Germline V gene data show CDR1 as DFQATT and CDR2 as SNEGSKA (reference sequence). Trimming pared 6 bases from V and 7 bases from J, leaving 12 bases between. The length of the CDR3 is 11 residues. This CDR3 is CSASRADEAFF. The CDR3 DNA sequence: TGCAGTGCAAGCAGGGCGGATGAAGCTTTCTTT.

The CDR3 sequence: CASSARLAGAQETQYF. CDR3 nucleotide sequence: TGTGCCAGCAGCGCCAGACTAGCGGGGGCCCAAGAGACCCAGTACTTC. J is TRBJ2-5 and V is TRBV11-3; 12 bases are shared with TRBD2. This CDR3 has 16 residues. The V gene's germline CDR1 is SGHNT and CDR2 YENEEA. With V trimmed by 5 bases and J by 1 base, 5 bases remained unmatched. Full variable domain (missing parts from reference TRBV11-3 and TRBJ2-5): EAGVVQSPRYKIIEKKQPVAFWCNPISGHNTLYWYLQNLGQGPELLIRYENEEAVDDSQLPKDRFSAERLKGVDSTLKIQPAELGDSAVYLCASSARLAGAQETQYFGPGTRLLVL.

This clone was seen once. The chain carries TRBV9 and TRBJ1-5; TRBD1 is a possible D gene (5 bases). This CDR3 has 15 residues. With 0 bases removed from V and 7 bases from J, the gap between germline ends came to 14 bases. The germline CDR1 and CDR2 sequences are SGDLS and YYNGEE. Written as DNA, the CDR3 is TGTGCCAGCAGCGTAGGTTGGCTCGGGGACCAGCCCCAGCATTTT. It translates to CASSVGWLGDQPQHF.

The genes are TRBV7-2 and TRBJ2-1; weak D call: TRBD1 (5 bases). Trimming removed 5 bases from V and 6 bases from J, with 14 bases in between. Per the germline V gene, CDR1 is SGHTA and CDR2 is FQGNSA. The CDR3 has 14 residues. This CDR3 reads CASSAIIGANEQFF. The DNA of the CDR3 is TGTGCCAGCAGCGCAATAATTGGGGCCAATGAGCAGTTCTTC. Together with reference TRBV7-2 and TRBJ2-1, the CDR3 gives the full variable domain: GAGVSQSPSNKVTEKGKDVELRCDPISGHTALYWYRQSLGQGLEFLIYFQGNSAPDKSGLPSDRFSAERTGGSVSTLTIQRTQQEDSAVYLCASSAIIGANEQFFGPGTRLTVL.

The genes are TRBV30 and TRBJ1-3, with a tentative D call TRBD1 (6 bases). The CDR3 spans 15 residues. Germline CDR1 GTSNPN, CDR2 SVGIG (reference sequence). The V end was cut by 2 bases, the J end by 4 bases, with 15 bases between. CDR3 amino acids: CAWSLGTSGGNTIYF. The CDR3 nucleotides are TGTGCCTGGAGTCTTGGGACATCGGGGGGAAACACCATATATTTT. Combining the CDR3 with reference TRBV30 and TRBJ1-3 gives the whole variable domain SQTIHQWPATLVQPVGSPLSLECTVEGTSNPNLYWYRQAAGRGLQLLFYSVGIGQISSEVPQNLSASRPQDRQFILSSKKLLLSDSGFYLCAWSLGTSGGNTIYFGEGSWLTVV.

CDR3 nucleotide sequence: TGTGCCAGCAGCATCCACGAGCGGGGCCACGGAACAGATACGCAGTATTTT. Amino acid sequence: CASSIHERGHGTDTQYF. The J gene is TRBJ2-3, the V gene TRBV7-9; the match to TRBD2 covers 7 bases. V lost 5 bases to trimming and J lost 3 bases; unmatched junction nucleotides: 14. The CDR3 length is 17 residues. Germline values: CDR1 SEHNR, CDR2 FQNEAQ (reference sequence).